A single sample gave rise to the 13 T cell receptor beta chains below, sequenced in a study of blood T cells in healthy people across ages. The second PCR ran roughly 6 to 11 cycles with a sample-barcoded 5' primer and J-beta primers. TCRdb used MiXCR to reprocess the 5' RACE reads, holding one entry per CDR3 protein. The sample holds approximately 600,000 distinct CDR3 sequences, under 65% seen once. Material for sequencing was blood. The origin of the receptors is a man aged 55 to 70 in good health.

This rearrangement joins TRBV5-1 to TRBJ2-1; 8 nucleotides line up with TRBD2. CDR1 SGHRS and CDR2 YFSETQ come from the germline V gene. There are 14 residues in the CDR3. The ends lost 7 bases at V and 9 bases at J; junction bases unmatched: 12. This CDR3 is CASRETSVNSEQFF. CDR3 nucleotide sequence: TGCGCCAGCCGGGAGACTAGCGTCAACAGTGAGCAGTTCTTC. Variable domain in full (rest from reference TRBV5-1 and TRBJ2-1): KAGVTQTPRYLIKTRGQQVTLSCSPISGHRSVSWYQQTPGQGLQFLFEYFSETQRNKGNFPGRFSGRQFSNSRSEMNVSTLELGDSALYLCASRETSVNSEQFFGPGTRLTVL.

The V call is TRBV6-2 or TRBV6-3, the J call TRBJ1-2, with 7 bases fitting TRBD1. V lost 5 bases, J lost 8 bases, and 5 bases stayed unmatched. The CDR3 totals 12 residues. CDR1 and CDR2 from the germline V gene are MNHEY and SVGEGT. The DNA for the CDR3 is TGTGCCAGCAGTGATTACAGGGGCGGCTACACCTTC. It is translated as CASSDYRGGYTF.

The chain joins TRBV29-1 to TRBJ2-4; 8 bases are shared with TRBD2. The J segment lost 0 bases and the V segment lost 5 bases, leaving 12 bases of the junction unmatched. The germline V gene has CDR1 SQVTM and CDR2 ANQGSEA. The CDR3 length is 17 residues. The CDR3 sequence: CSVQYRGGNVAKNIQYF. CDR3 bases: TGCAGCGTTCAATACCGGGGGGGAAATGTAGCCAAAAACATTCAGTACTTC.

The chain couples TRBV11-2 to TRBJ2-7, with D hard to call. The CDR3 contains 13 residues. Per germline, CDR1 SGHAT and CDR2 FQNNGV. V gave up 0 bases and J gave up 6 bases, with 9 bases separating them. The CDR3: CASSLDIGREQYF. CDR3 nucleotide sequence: TGTGCCAGCAGCTTAGATATAGGGCGCGAGCAGTACTTC.

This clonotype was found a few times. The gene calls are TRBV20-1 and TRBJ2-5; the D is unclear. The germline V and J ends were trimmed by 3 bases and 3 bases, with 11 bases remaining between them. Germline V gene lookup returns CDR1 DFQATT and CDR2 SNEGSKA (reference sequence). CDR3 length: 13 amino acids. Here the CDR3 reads CSASRAPEETQYF. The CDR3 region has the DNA TGCAGTGCTAGCAGAGCCCCAGAAGAGACCCAGTACTTC.

The DNA of the CDR3 is TGTGCCATCAGCAACCTAGGCACAGATACGCAGTATTTT. Translation: CAISNLGTDTQYF. The chain uses TRBV10-3 and TRBJ2-3; no clear D. V lost 6 bases to trimming and J lost 1 base, with 8 bases between them. Germline V gene lookup returns CDR1 ENHRY and CDR2 SYGVKD. CDR3 length: 13 residues.

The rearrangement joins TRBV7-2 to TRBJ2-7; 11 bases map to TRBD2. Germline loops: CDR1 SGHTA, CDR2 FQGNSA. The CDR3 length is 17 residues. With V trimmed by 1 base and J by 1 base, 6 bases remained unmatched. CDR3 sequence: CASSLVGLAGGSYEQYF. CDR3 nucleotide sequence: TGTGCCAGCAGCTTAGTAGGGCTAGCGGGGGGATCCTACGAGCAGTACTTC. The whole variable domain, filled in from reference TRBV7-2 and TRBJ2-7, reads GAGVSQSPSNKVTEKGKDVELRCDPISGHTALYWYRQSLGQGLEFLIYFQGNSAPDKSGLPSDRFSAERTGGSVSTLTIQRTQQEDSAVYLCASSLVGLAGGSYEQYFGPGTRLTVT.

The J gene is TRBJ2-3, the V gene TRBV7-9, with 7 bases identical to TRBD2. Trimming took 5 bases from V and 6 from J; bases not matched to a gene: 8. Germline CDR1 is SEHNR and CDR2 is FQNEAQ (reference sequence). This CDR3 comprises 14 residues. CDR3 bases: TGTGCCAGCAGCCGAACCAGCGGGGTGGATACGCAGTATTTT. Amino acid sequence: CASSRTSGVDTQYF.

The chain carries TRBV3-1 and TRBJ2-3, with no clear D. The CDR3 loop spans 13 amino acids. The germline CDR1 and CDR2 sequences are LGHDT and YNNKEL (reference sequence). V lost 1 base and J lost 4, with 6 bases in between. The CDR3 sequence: CASSQGYADTQYF. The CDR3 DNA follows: TGTGCCAGCAGCCAAGGCTATGCAGATACGCAGTATTTT.

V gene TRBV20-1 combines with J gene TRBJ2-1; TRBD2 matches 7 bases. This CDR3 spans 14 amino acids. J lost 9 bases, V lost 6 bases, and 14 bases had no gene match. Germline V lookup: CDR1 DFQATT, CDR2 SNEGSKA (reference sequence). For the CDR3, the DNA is TGCAGTGCACATCAAGGCGGGCGGGAGTTTGAGCAGTTCTTC. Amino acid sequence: CSAHQGGREFEQFF.

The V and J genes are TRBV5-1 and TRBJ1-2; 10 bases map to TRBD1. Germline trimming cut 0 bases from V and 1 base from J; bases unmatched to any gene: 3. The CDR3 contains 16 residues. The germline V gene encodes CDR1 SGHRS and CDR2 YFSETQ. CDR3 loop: CASSLAGTGDNYGYTF. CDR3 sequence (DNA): TGCGCCAGCAGCTTGGCTGGGACAGGGGATAACTATGGCTACACCTTC.

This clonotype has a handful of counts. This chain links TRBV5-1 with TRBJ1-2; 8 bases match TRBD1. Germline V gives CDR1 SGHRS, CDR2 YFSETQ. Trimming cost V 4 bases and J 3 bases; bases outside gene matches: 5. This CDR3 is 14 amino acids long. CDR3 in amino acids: CASSTGGIDYGYTF. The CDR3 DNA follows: TGCGCCAGCAGCACAGGGGGAATAGACTATGGCTACACCTTC.

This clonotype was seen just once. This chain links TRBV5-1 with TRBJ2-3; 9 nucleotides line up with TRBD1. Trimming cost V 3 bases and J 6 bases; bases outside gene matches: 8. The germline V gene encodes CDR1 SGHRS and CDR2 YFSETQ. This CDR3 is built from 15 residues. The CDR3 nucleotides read TGCGCCAGCAGCTCACAACAGGGGGCAATGGATACGCAGTATTTT. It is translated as CASSSQQGAMDTQYF.